Listed below are T cell receptor beta chains from one sample, sequenced in a study of OX40 agonist ivuxolimab in advanced cancers. Sequenced by immunoSEQ multiplex PCR; TCRdb stores in-frame clones only, minus some. The top ten clones hold around 0.78% of a sample with under 80,000 clones, around nine tenths of them seen once. The source material was CD4+ or CD8+ T cells sorted from blood, sampled in a trial of the OX40 agonist ivuxolimab. These receptors originate from an adult with an advanced solid tumor such as melanoma, head and neck, liver or kidney cancer. The CDR3 runs from the conserved cysteine through the conserved F or W. A D gene is named only where the DNA matches it firmly. Clone size is given for some rows only: seen once, a few or many times, or a class if the clone is expanded.

d_gene: .; j_gene: TRBJ2-7; v_gene: TRBV5-1; abundance: .; CDR3nt: TGCGCCAGCAGCCCCCAGACCTCCTCCTACGAGCAGTACTTC; CDR3aa: CASSPQTSSYEQYF
d_gene: TRBD1; j_gene: TRBJ2-5; v_gene: TRBV10-1; abundance: .; CDR3nt: TGCGCCAGCAGCGACTCTGACAGGGCTGAGACCCAGTACTTC; CDR3aa: CASSDSDRAETQYF
d_gene: TRBD2; j_gene: TRBJ2-1; v_gene: TRBV10-3; abundance: once; CDR3nt: TGTGCCACCTCTGGCGGGGGTTACGATGAGCAGTTCTTC; CDR3aa: CATSGGGYDEQFF
d_gene: .; j_gene: TRBJ2-7; v_gene: TRBV6-1; abundance: .; CDR3nt: TGTGCCAGCAGTGAATATGAGTTCGGCGAGCAGTACTTC; CDR3aa: CASSEYEFGEQYF
d_gene: .; j_gene: TRBJ1-1; v_gene: TRBV18; abundance: .; CDR3nt: TGTGCCAGCTCACCACCGGGGGCGAGGAACACTGAAGCTTTCTTT; CDR3aa: CASSPPGARNTEAFF
d_gene: .; j_gene: TRBJ2-2; v_gene: TRBV27; abundance: .; CDR3nt: TGTGCCAGCAGTCCCCCGGGGGCCGGGGAGCTGTTTTTT; CDR3aa: CASSPPGAGELFF
d_gene: .; j_gene: TRBJ1-1; v_gene: TRBV2; abundance: .; CDR3nt: TGTGCCAGCGAGGGGGAACATAACACTGAAGCTTTCTTT; CDR3aa: CASEGEHNTEAFF
d_gene: TRBD1; j_gene: TRBJ2-7; v_gene: TRBV6-5; abundance: .; CDR3nt: TGTGCCAGCAGACCGGACAGGGTTGCCTACGAGCAGTACTTC; CDR3aa: CASRPDRVAYEQYF
d_gene: TRBD2; j_gene: TRBJ2-3; v_gene: TRBV2; abundance: .; CDR3nt: TGTGCCAGCATCCTGGGACTAGCGGGGGGGGCCCCAGATACGCAGTATTTT; CDR3aa: CASILGLAGGAPDTQYF
d_gene: .; j_gene: TRBJ2-1; v_gene: TRBV5-5; abundance: .; CDR3nt: TGTGCCAGCAGCCGGACAGTGGGAAATGAGCAGTTCTTC; CDR3aa: CASSRTVGNEQFF
d_gene: TRBD2; j_gene: TRBJ2-3; v_gene: TRBV5-1; abundance: .; CDR3nt: TGCGCCAGCAGCTTGTCTAGCGGGGGGGCGACAGATACGCAGTATTTT; CDR3aa: CASSLSSGGATDTQYF
d_gene: TRBD1; j_gene: TRBJ1-1; v_gene: TRBV7-9; abundance: .; CDR3nt: TGTGCCAGCAGCTCCGCCGACAGGGGCAACACTGAAGCTTTCTTT; CDR3aa: CASSSADRGNTEAFF
d_gene: TRBD1; j_gene: TRBJ2-7; v_gene: TRBV10-3; abundance: once; CDR3nt: TGTGCCATCCAGAAGGGGGCCCCCCCCTACGAGCAGTACTTC; CDR3aa: CAIQKGAPPYEQYF
d_gene: .; j_gene: TRBJ2-5; v_gene: TRBV11-1; abundance: .; CDR3nt: TGTGCCAGCAGCTTGGGGGGCCTTCAGCGAGAGACCCAGTACTTC; CDR3aa: CASSLGGLQRETQYF
d_gene: .; j_gene: TRBJ2-3; v_gene: TRBV6-5; abundance: .; CDR3nt: TGTGCCAGCAGTCTAACAGGGACGAGCACAGATACGCAGTATTTT; CDR3aa: CASSLTGTSTDTQYF
d_gene: .; j_gene: TRBJ2-1; v_gene: TRBV5-1; abundance: .; CDR3nt: TGCGCCAGCAGCTCTCAAAGCTCCTACAATGAGCAGTTCTTC; CDR3aa: CASSSQSSYNEQFF
d_gene: .; j_gene: TRBJ1-1; v_gene: TRBV5-5; abundance: few; CDR3nt: TGTGCCAGCAGCTTGTTCCCCAGCATGAACACTGAAGCTTTCTTT; CDR3aa: CASSLFPSMNTEAFF
d_gene: .; j_gene: TRBJ2-3; v_gene: TRBV10-2; abundance: once; CDR3nt: TGCGCCAGCAGTTCCTCCTCAGGCGCAGATACGCAGTATTTT; CDR3aa: CASSSSSGADTQYF
d_gene: .; j_gene: TRBJ1-1; v_gene: TRBV10-3; abundance: once; CDR3nt: TGTGCCATCACAAAGTCAGGGGACGGGAATGAAGCTTTCTTT; CDR3aa: CAITKSGDGNEAFF
d_gene: TRBD2; j_gene: TRBJ2-7; v_gene: TRBV18; abundance: .; CDR3nt: TGTGCCAGCTCACCCGGACTAGCGGGAGATGGCGAGCAGTACTTC; CDR3aa: CASSPGLAGDGEQYF
d_gene: TRBD2; j_gene: TRBJ2-7; v_gene: TRBV6-4; abundance: .; CDR3nt: TGTGCCAGCAGCTCCCTAGCGGGGGGGCTTAGCGAGCAGTACTTC; CDR3aa: CASSSLAGGLSEQYF
d_gene: TRBD1; j_gene: TRBJ1-2; v_gene: TRBV7-9; abundance: .; CDR3nt: TGTGCCAGCAGCTTACGAGACAGGGGGAAGGCCTATGGCTACACCTTC; CDR3aa: CASSLRDRGKAYGYTF
d_gene: .; j_gene: TRBJ1-1; v_gene: TRBV18; abundance: .; CDR3nt: TGTGCCAGCTCACTCGGATTCAATATGAACACTGAAGCTTTCTTT; CDR3aa: CASSLGFNMNTEAFF
d_gene: .; j_gene: TRBJ2-3; v_gene: TRBV12-5; abundance: .; CDR3nt: TGTGCTAGTGGCTTAGGGGGCACAGATACGCAGTATTTT; CDR3aa: CASGLGGTDTQYF
d_gene: .; j_gene: TRBJ2-3; v_gene: TRBV18; abundance: .; CDR3nt: TGTGCCAGCTCCCGCTTTGGACTTGGCACAGATACGCAGTATTTT; CDR3aa: CASSRFGLGTDTQYF
d_gene: .; j_gene: TRBJ1-3; v_gene: TRBV18; abundance: .; CDR3nt: TGTGCCAGCTCACCACCGCACTCCTCTGGAAACACCATATATTTT; CDR3aa: CASSPPHSSGNTIYF
d_gene: TRBD2; j_gene: TRBJ2-5; v_gene: TRBV4-1; abundance: .; CDR3nt: TGCGCCAGCAGCCGGACTAGCGGGGTACAAGAGACCCAGTACTTC; CDR3aa: CASSRTSGVQETQYF
d_gene: .; j_gene: TRBJ2-3; v_gene: TRBV30; abundance: few; CDR3nt: TGTGCCTGGAGGGCGAATTCGGATACGCAGTATTTT; CDR3aa: CAWRANSDTQYF
d_gene: TRBD2; j_gene: TRBJ2-1; v_gene: TRBV11-2; abundance: .; CDR3nt: TGTGCCAGCAGCCAAGGAGGGAGGGTGTACAATGAGCAGTTCTTC; CDR3aa: CASSQGGRVYNEQFF
d_gene: .; j_gene: TRBJ1-2; v_gene: TRBV27; abundance: .; CDR3nt: TGTGCCAGCAGTTTACAGGCCAGCCTCAACTATGGCTACACCTTC; CDR3aa: CASSLQASLNYGYTF
d_gene: .; j_gene: TRBJ1-1; v_gene: TRBV28; abundance: .; CDR3nt: TGTGCCAGCAGCCAGGGAGGTAGGATGAACACTGAAGCTTTCTTT; CDR3aa: CASSQGGRMNTEAFF
d_gene: .; j_gene: TRBJ2-7; v_gene: TRBV10-3; abundance: .; CDR3nt: TGTGCCATCACCTCAGAGGGCCCCCTCATCTTC; CDR3aa: CAITSEGPLIF
d_gene: .; j_gene: TRBJ2-2; v_gene: TRBV7-9; abundance: .; CDR3nt: TGTGCCAGCAGCTTACCTTTCCGGCTGCACACCGGGGAGCTGTTTTTT; CDR3aa: CASSLPFRLHTGELFF
d_gene: TRBD1; j_gene: TRBJ1-1; v_gene: TRBV6-5; abundance: .; CDR3nt: TGTGCCAGCCGGAGGACAGGGGTGAACACTGAAGCTTTCTTT; CDR3aa: CASRRTGVNTEAFF
d_gene: .; j_gene: TRBJ1-1; v_gene: TRBV28; abundance: .; CDR3nt: TGTGCCAGCATCTCCGGGCAGGGCTGGGAAGCTTTCTTT; CDR3aa: CASISGQGWEAFF
d_gene: TRBD1; j_gene: TRBJ1-2; v_gene: TRBV11-3; abundance: .; CDR3nt: TGTGCCAGGACAGGGGGACTCGGCTACACCTTC; CDR3aa: CARTGGLGYTF
d_gene: TRBD1; j_gene: TRBJ2-1; v_gene: TRBV25-1; abundance: .; CDR3nt: TGTGCCAGCAGCCGGACAGGAGACTACAATGAGCAGTTCTTC; CDR3aa: CASSRTGDYNEQFF
d_gene: .; j_gene: TRBJ1-1; v_gene: TRBV28; abundance: .; CDR3nt: TGTGCCAGCATCTACAGTGGGGGTATGAACACTGAAGCTTTCTTT; CDR3aa: CASIYSGGMNTEAFF
d_gene: TRBD2; j_gene: TRBJ2-7; v_gene: TRBV27; abundance: once; CDR3nt: TGTGCCAGCTGGACCGCTTTAGCGGGGAGGTACGAGCAGTACTTC; CDR3aa: CASWTALAGRYEQYF
d_gene: .; j_gene: TRBJ2-3; v_gene: TRBV29-1; abundance: .; CDR3nt: TGCAGCGTGACAACCCACTTGAGGTCCACAGATACGCAGTATTTT; CDR3aa: CSVTTHLRSTDTQYF
d_gene: .; j_gene: TRBJ2-2; v_gene: TRBV13; abundance: .; CDR3nt: TGTGCCAGCAGCTTAGACAGATCCACCGGGGAGCTGTTTTTT; CDR3aa: CASSLDRSTGELFF
d_gene: TRBD1; j_gene: TRBJ1-2; v_gene: TRBV6-1; abundance: .; CDR3nt: TGTGCCAGCAAAATGGACAGGGCAAACTATGGCTACACCTTC; CDR3aa: CASKMDRANYGYTF
d_gene: .; j_gene: TRBJ2-7; v_gene: TRBV6-6; abundance: .; CDR3nt: TGTGCCAGCAGTGCAACCTCGGGGAAGGAGCAGTACTTC; CDR3aa: CASSATSGKEQYF
d_gene: .; j_gene: TRBJ1-2; v_gene: TRBV2; abundance: once; CDR3nt: TGTGCCAGCAGTGAAAGGGGGACATCAAACTATGGCTACACCTTC; CDR3aa: CASSERGTSNYGYTF
d_gene: TRBD2; j_gene: TRBJ2-1; v_gene: TRBV4-1; abundance: .; CDR3nt: TGCGCCAGCAGCTACCGGGGTAGCGGGGGGGGTTTCGATGAGCAGTTCTTC; CDR3aa: CASSYRGSGGGFDEQFF
d_gene: TRBD1; j_gene: TRBJ2-7; v_gene: TRBV7-6; abundance: once; CDR3nt: TGTGCCAGCAGCCCGACAGGGCTCTACGAGCAGTACTTC; CDR3aa: CASSPTGLYEQYF
d_gene: .; j_gene: TRBJ2-7; v_gene: TRBV7-7; abundance: .; CDR3nt: TGTGCTTATCCCCCGTCGGAGGTAAGCTCCTACGAGCAGTACTTC; CDR3aa: CAYPPSEVSSYEQYF
d_gene: TRBD1; j_gene: TRBJ1-2; v_gene: TRBV25-1; abundance: .; CDR3nt: TGTGCCAGCAGGCAGGGGGCGGCTGGCTACACCTTC; CDR3aa: CASRQGAAGYTF
d_gene: TRBD1; j_gene: TRBJ2-7; v_gene: TRBV11-2; abundance: .; CDR3nt: TGTGCCAGCAGCTTAGGGACAGGGGAAGGTGAGCAGTACTTC; CDR3aa: CASSLGTGEGEQYF
d_gene: .; j_gene: TRBJ1-2; v_gene: TRBV19; abundance: .; CDR3nt: TGTGCCAGTAGTATAGTGGGCAGGACCGCGAGGCACTATGGCTACACCTTC; CDR3aa: CASSIVGRTARHYGYTF
d_gene: .; j_gene: TRBJ1-4; v_gene: TRBV6-1; abundance: .; CDR3nt: TGTGCCAGCAGTGCCCAGCATAATGAAAAACTGTTTTTT; CDR3aa: CASSAQHNEKLFF
d_gene: .; j_gene: TRBJ1-2; v_gene: TRBV30; abundance: few; CDR3nt: TGTGCCTGGGGGAAAGGACGCCACCCCGGCTACACCTTC; CDR3aa: CAWGKGRHPGYTF
d_gene: .; j_gene: TRBJ2-5; v_gene: TRBV18; abundance: .; CDR3nt: TGTGCCAGCTCACCACCGTTCGGTAGAGAGACCCAGTACTTC; CDR3aa: CASSPPFGRETQYF
d_gene: TRBD2; j_gene: TRBJ2-7; v_gene: TRBV27; abundance: .; CDR3nt: TGTGCCAGCAGTCTCGGACTAGCCGGTCAGCAGTACTTC; CDR3aa: CASSLGLAGQQYF
d_gene: TRBD1; j_gene: TRBJ2-6; v_gene: TRBV12-5; abundance: once; CDR3nt: TGTGCTAGTGGCCCCGGGACAGGGGGCTTAATAGTCACCTCTGGGGCCAACGTCCTGACTTTC; CDR3aa: CASGPGTGGLIVTSGANVLTF
d_gene: TRBD2; j_gene: TRBJ2-7; v_gene: TRBV5-3; abundance: .; CDR3nt: TGTGCCAGAAGCCCAGCGGGGTTCTCCTACGAGCAGTACTTC; CDR3aa: CARSPAGFSYEQYF
d_gene: .; j_gene: TRBJ1-1; v_gene: TRBV19; abundance: few; CDR3nt: TGTGCCAGTAGTATTCCCGGGTACCGGGAGACTGAAGCTTTCTTT; CDR3aa: CASSIPGYRETEAFF
d_gene: .; j_gene: TRBJ2-5; v_gene: TRBV20-1; abundance: .; CDR3nt: TGCAGTGCTTTGAAAGGGGAGACCCAGTACTTC; CDR3aa: CSALKGETQYF
d_gene: TRBD2; j_gene: TRBJ2-3; v_gene: TRBV7-3; abundance: once; CDR3nt: TGTGCCAGCAGCTCCGGACTAGCGGGAGGTAAAGATACGCAGTATTTT; CDR3aa: CASSSGLAGGKDTQYF
d_gene: TRBD2; j_gene: TRBJ2-3; v_gene: TRBV7-2; abundance: .; CDR3nt: TGTGCCAGCAGCTCAAAACTAGCGGGAGGGCCTGGGGATACGCAGTATTTT; CDR3aa: CASSSKLAGGPGDTQYF